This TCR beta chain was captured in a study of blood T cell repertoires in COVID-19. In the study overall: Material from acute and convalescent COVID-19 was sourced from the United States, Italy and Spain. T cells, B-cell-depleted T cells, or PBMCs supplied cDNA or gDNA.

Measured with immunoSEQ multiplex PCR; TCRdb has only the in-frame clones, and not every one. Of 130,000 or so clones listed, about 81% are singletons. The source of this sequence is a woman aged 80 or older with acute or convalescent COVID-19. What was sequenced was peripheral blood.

CDR3 nucleotides: TGCGCCAGCAGCCAGGCGACCTTAGCGGGAGCCTACGAGCAGTACTTC. This sequence encodes CASSQATLAGAYEQYF. The chain links TRBV4-3 to TRBJ2-7, with TRBD2 identical over 9 bases. Germline V gives CDR1 LGHNA, CDR2 YSLEER. CDR3 length equals 16 residues. Germline trimming cut 3 bases from V and 2 bases from J; bases unmatched to any gene: 8.